Shown below are 13 T cell receptor beta chains from a single sample sequenced in a study of vaccination and CD4 T cells after COVID-19. The treatment is: roughly 11-day PBMC culture with coronavirus spike peptide pools or control peptides (ViraFEST assay). Cultured CD4+ T cells had their DNA profiled by the Oncomine TCR Beta short-read assay. One entry per CDR3 protein, called by TCRdb with MiXCR from the PCR reads. The sample comprises thousands of distinct CDR3 sequences, 50% to 65% of which are singletons, and about 7.3% rests with the top ten. No antigen has been identified for these receptors. Sequencing was done on a sample of CD4+ T cells from blood, cultured in vitro. All receptors derive from a human donor who had recovered from COVID-19.

The chain combines TRBV6-5 with TRBJ1-1, with D possibly matching TRBD1 (5 bases). V lost 2 bases to trimming and J lost 3 bases, with 22 bases between them. The CDR3 is made up of 18 amino acids. Germline V gene sequence: CDR1 MNHEY, CDR2 SVGAGI. CDR3: CASSYPNPSAGLDTEAFF. The DNA for the CDR3 is TGTGCCAGCAGTTACCCTAACCCTAGTGCAGGGCTGGACACTGAAGCTTTCTTT.

This clonotype counts as medium-sized. The rearrangement joins TRBV30 to TRBJ1-1; tentatively, D is TRBD1 (5 bases). Per the germline V gene, CDR1 is GTSNPN and CDR2 is SVGIG (reference sequence). V shed 0 bases and J shed 4 bases, with 12 bases lying between them. The CDR3 is made up of 14 amino acids. The CDR3 bases are TGTGCCTGGAGTGTTCTGGGGACGGGCACTGAAGCTTTCTTT. Translating gives CAWSVLGTGTEAFF.

By sample fraction, this clonotype is medium-sized. The V and J genes are TRBV7-6 and TRBJ1-2; D perhaps matches TRBD1 (5 bases). V lost 3 bases and J 6 bases, leaving 11 bases between the germline ends. The CDR3 loop spans 13 amino acids. The germline CDR1 and CDR2 sequences are SGHVS and FNYEAQ. CDR3 amino acids: CASSFLQGDGYTF. The DNA for the CDR3 is TGTGCCAGCAGCTTTCTCCAGGGTGATGGCTACACCTTC.

The chain has TRBV7-2 and TRBJ1-2; D uncertain. The V end was cut by 0 bases, the J end by 8 bases, with 13 bases between. Looked up from germline, CDR1 is SGHTA and CDR2 is FQGNSA. The CDR3 extends over 14 amino acids. CDR3 sequence (DNA): TGTGCCAGCAGCTTAGCGGGTATCCGGCACGGCTACACCTTC. Translated, it gives CASSLAGIRHGYTF.

The genes are TRBV27 and TRBJ2-5; no firm D call. Germline V lookup: CDR1 MNHEY, CDR2 SMNVEV (reference sequence). Trimming removed 3 bases from V and 2 bases from J, with 10 bases in between. CDR3 length: 14 amino acids. The CDR3 region is CASSFVGRQETQYF. The CDR3 region has the DNA TGTGCCAGCAGTTTTGTGGGCAGACAAGAGACCCAGTACTTC.

This chain joins TRBV28 and TRBJ1-1; perhaps TRBD1 as D (6 bases). The germline CDR1 and CDR2 sequences are MDHEN and SYDVKM. Trimming removed 7 bases at V and 5 bases at J, with 14 bases between. The CDR3 consists of 13 residues. CDR3 nucleotides: TGTGCCAGCATCACACAGGGATCTACTGAAGCTTTCTTT. Residues: CASITQGSTEAFF.

The table lists this clonotype with a few counts. The CDR3, as DNA: TGCAGTGTCCCGAAACAGGGGACAGCTAATTCACCCCTCCACTTT. This codes for CSVPKQGTANSPLHF. The chain links TRBV20-1 to TRBJ1-6, with 7 bases that match TRBD1. The germline CDR1 and CDR2 sequences are DFQATT and SNEGSKA (reference sequence). The CDR3 runs 15 residues. J lost 6 bases, V lost 7 bases, and 12 bases had no gene match.

This clonotype came up once. The genes are TRBV7-2 and TRBJ1-1; possibly TRBD1 for D (5 bases). Between the trimmed V and J ends, which lost 5 bases and 1 base, there was a span of 8 bases. The CDR3 totals 13 residues. Germline CDR1 SGHTA, CDR2 FQGNSA. CDR3 sequence (DNA): TGTGCCAGCAGCCCTGGGGGGAACACTGAAGCTTTCTTT. It specifies CASSPGGNTEAFF.

The V gene is TRBV7-2, the J gene TRBJ2-3; 10 bases match TRBD2. Germline V lookup: CDR1 SGHTA, CDR2 FQGNSA. V lost 0 bases, J lost 4 bases, and 7 bases stayed unmatched. The CDR3 has 17 residues. The CDR3 bases are TGTGCCAGCAGCTTAGCCCCGAGCGGGGGGGCATCAGATACGCAGTATTTT. Translated, it gives CASSLAPSGGASDTQYF.

The rearrangement uses TRBV20-1 and TRBJ2-5; 8 nucleotides agree with TRBD1. Germline V lookup: CDR1 DFQATT, CDR2 SNEGSKA (reference sequence). The V gene end was trimmed by 1 base and the J gene end by 5 bases; junction bases not matched to a gene: 6. The CDR3 totals 14 residues. In DNA, the CDR3 is TGCAGTGCTAGAGCTCACAGGGGGTGGGAGACCCAGTACTTC. It yields the protein CSARAHRGWETQYF.

In DNA form, the CDR3 reads TGTGCCAGCAGTGAGCGGGGACCTGAAGCTTTCTTT. The encoded protein is CASSERGPEAFF. V gene TRBV6-1 combines with J gene TRBJ1-1; possibly TRBD1 for D (5 bases). The CDR3 contains 12 residues. Germline CDR1 reads MNHNS; CDR2 reads SASEGT. The V end was cut by 3 bases, the J end by 6 bases, with 8 bases between.

This clonotype was picked up one time. The V call is TRBV5-1, the J call TRBJ2-3, with TRBD1 matching over 10 bases. V was clipped by 4 bases and J by 3 bases; unmatched bases: 8. CDR1 is SGHRS, CDR2 YFSETQ, per germline. The CDR3 runs 16 residues. The CDR3 DNA follows: TGCGCCAGCAGCAAAGGGACAGGGGCGCGAACAGATACGCAGTATTTT. The encoded protein is CASSKGTGARTDTQYF.

The gene calls are TRBV20-1 and TRBJ2-3, with D perhaps matching TRBD1 (6 bases). Germline CDR1 DFQATT, CDR2 SNEGSKA (reference sequence). Trimming left V 0 bases short and J 2 bases short, with 24 bases between. The CDR3 runs to 19 residues. The CDR3 sequence is CSARDRAGAPRTLTDTQYF. CDR3 nucleotide sequence: TGCAGTGCTAGAGATCGGGCAGGGGCGCCCCGAACTCTCACAGATACGCAGTATTTT.